Reported below is one TCR beta chain. No antigen is known for it. From germline, CDR1 is SEHNR and CDR2 FQNEAQ (reference sequence). V lost 0 bases, J lost 9 bases, and 3 bases stayed unmatched. This CDR3 is built from 14 residues. TCRdb's copy holds only in-frame clones and misses some; the assay was immunoSEQ multiplex PCR. The table includes approximately 70,000 clones, about 95% detected once. The data are from a study of cytomegalovirus exposure and HLA in healthy donors. Overall study findings and caveats: Testing in vitro showed three CMV-associated chains specific for CMV antigens. Cytomegalovirus-associated status was assigned to 164 TCR beta chains.

The V gene is TRBV7-9, the J gene TRBJ2-1; 9 bases are shared with TRBD2. This clonotype was obtained from a woman aged 18-29 years in good health and CMV-seronegative. Sequencing input: PBMCs. The CDR3 sequence: CASSLAGLATEQFF. CDR3 sequence (DNA): TGTGCCAGCAGCTTAGCGGGACTAGCTACTGAGCAGTTCTTC.